These 13 T cell receptor beta chains came from one sample sequenced in a study of glioma-infiltrating T cells after dendritic cell vaccination. Clones were sequenced by immunoSEQ multiplex PCR, and TCRdb holds only the in-frame ones, with some missing. Among fewer than 85,000 clones listed, roughly 89% were seen once. The input for sequencing was blood, taken before dendritic cell vaccination. The origin of the receptors is a human donor with glioblastoma.

The rearrangement links TRBV28 to TRBJ1-2, with TRBD1 as a possible D gene (6 bases). CDR1 and CDR2 (germline): MDHEN, SYDVKM. Trimming cost V 2 bases and J 8 bases, with 15 bases left between them. The CDR3 extends over 14 amino acids. The CDR3 loop is CASSLRDTLGGYTF. DNA of the CDR3: TGTGCCAGCAGTTTAAGGGACACCCTCGGGGGCTACACCTTC.

The rearrangement joins TRBV7-2 to TRBJ1-1; 7 bases align to TRBD1. Germline CDR1 is SGHTA and CDR2 is FQGNSA. The length of the CDR3 is 17 residues. V shed 5 bases, J shed 0 bases, and the junction held 12 bases outside the gene matches. CDR3 sequence (DNA): TGTGCCAGCAGCCCCCAGGCCTGGGACAGTTTGAACACTGAAGCTTTCTTT. Amino acids: CASSPQAWDSLNTEAFF.

The CDR3 DNA follows: TGTGCCAGCGGGACTCTCCTCGAGCAGTACTTC. Translating gives CASGTLLEQYF. This chain uses TRBV6-1 with TRBJ2-7, with D perhaps matching TRBD2 (6 bases). From germline, CDR1 is MNHNS and CDR2 SASEGT. The CDR3 contains 11 residues. Between the trimmed V and J ends, which lost 8 bases and 6 bases, there was a span of 11 bases.

The V gene is TRBV11-3, the J gene TRBJ1-1; 7 bases line up with TRBD1. The CDR3 covers 14 residues. The V gene end was trimmed by 5 bases and the J gene end by 6 bases; junction bases not matched to a gene: 9. Germline CDR1 is SGHNT and CDR2 is YENEEA. The CDR3 is CASSRFRDSPEAFF. The CDR3 DNA sequence: TGTGCCAGCAGCCGATTCCGGGACAGCCCTGAAGCTTTCTTT.

The gene calls are TRBV19 and TRBJ1-6; 8 positions agree with TRBD1. Germline CDR1 is LNHDA and CDR2 is SQIVND (reference sequence). The trim removed 11 bases at V and 10 bases at J, leaving 10 bases unmatched. CDR3 length: 13 residues. The CDR3 bases are TGTGCCGCGGCTGGACAGGGCGTCTCACCCCTCCACTTT. Translating it yields CAAAGQGVSPLHF.

CDR3 nucleotides: TGTGCCAGCACTGTGGAGGGGACTAATGAAAAACTGTTTTTT. It codes for CASTVEGTNEKLFF. The rearrangement links TRBV2 to TRBJ1-4, with a tentative D call TRBD1 (5 bases). CDR3 length equals 14 residues. Germline CDR1 reads SNHLY; CDR2 reads FYNNEI. V shed 7 bases and J shed 2 bases, with 11 bases lying between them.

The chain joins TRBV30 to TRBJ2-7; 9 bases are shared with TRBD2. The CDR3 runs to 12 residues. V dropped 6 bases and J dropped 4; count of bases not matched to a gene: 4. Germline CDR1 is GTSNPN and CDR2 is SVGIG (reference sequence). CDR3 bases: TGTGCCTGTATAGCGGGAGAGTACGAGCAGTACTTC. Amino acid sequence: CACIAGEYEQYF.

CDR3 nucleotide sequence: TGTGCCACCAGCAGAGTGGGGAGGGCGGGGGCTTTCTTT. Translating it yields CATSRVGRAGAFF. The V gene is TRBV15, the J gene TRBJ1-1; no clear D. The length of the CDR3 is 13 residues. Germline V CDR1 and CDR2: LNHNV, YYDKDF (reference sequence). V shed 1 base and J shed 11 bases, with 14 bases lying between them. The entire variable domain, with the rest obtained from reference TRBV15 and TRBJ1-1, is as follows: DAMVIQNPRYQVTQFGKPVTLSCSQTLNHNVMYWYQQKSSQAPKLLFHYYDKDFNNEADTPDNFQSRRPNTSFCFLDIRSPGLGDTAMYLCATSRVGRAGAFFGQGTRLTVV.

The chain couples TRBV5-1 to TRBJ2-3, with 7 bases fitting TRBD1. Germline CDR1 reads SGHRS; CDR2 reads YFSETQ. This CDR3 has 14 residues. V lost 3 bases and J lost 2; bases outside the gene matches: 3. Here the CDR3 reads CASSSGQVTDTQYF. CDR3 coding DNA: TGCGCCAGCAGCTCCGGACAGGTCACAGATACGCAGTATTTT. Variable domain in full (rest from reference TRBV5-1 and TRBJ2-3): KAGVTQTPRYLIKTRGQQVTLSCSPISGHRSVSWYQQTPGQGLQFLFEYFSETQRNKGNFPGRFSGRQFSNSRSEMNVSTLELGDSALYLCASSSGQVTDTQYFGPGTRLTVL.

The V and J genes are TRBV6-1 and TRBJ1-1; the D gene is possibly TRBD1 (5 bases). V lost 4 bases and J lost 4, with 13 bases in between. The CDR3 has 14 residues. From germline, CDR1 is MNHNS and CDR2 SASEGT. The CDR3 DNA is TGTGCCAGCAGTGCGGAGAGGACAATCACTGAAGCTTTCTTT. Residues: CASSAERTITEAFF.

The chain combines TRBV13 with TRBJ2-1; 9 nucleotides line up with TRBD2. The junction had 15 bases not matched to a gene; V was cut back by 5 bases and J by 4 bases. The CDR3 spans 18 residues. Germline loops: CDR1 PRHDT, CDR2 FYEKMQ (reference sequence). The DNA of the CDR3 is TGTGCCAGCAGCACGGCTGGGCTAGCGGGATTAGAATACAATGAGCAGTTCTTC. It encodes CASSTAGLAGLEYNEQFF.

The chain recombines TRBV6-1 with TRBJ1-5, with D unclear. The CDR3 consists of 13 residues. V was pared by 6 bases and J by 10 bases, with 16 bases between. The V gene's germline CDR1 is MNHNS and CDR2 SASEGT. Here the CDR3 reads CASRTGSRGPQHF. CDR3 nucleotide sequence: TGTGCCAGCAGAACGGGCAGCCGGGGACCCCAGCATTTT.

The chain combines TRBV4-1 with TRBJ2-2; D is ambiguous. The CDR3 is 13 amino acids. The germline V and J ends were trimmed by 0 bases and 7 bases, with 6 bases remaining between them. CDR1 is MGHRA and CDR2 is YSYEKL in the germline V gene. The CDR3: CASSQDQFGELFF. In nucleotides, the CDR3 is TGCGCCAGCAGCCAAGATCAGTTCGGGGAGCTGTTTTTT.